These 5 T cell receptor beta chains came from one sample sequenced in a study of cytotoxic CD8 clonotypes in ibrutinib-treated CLL. The protocol was immunoSEQ multiplex PCR, while the TCRdb copy is restricted to in-frame clones and leaves out a portion. Of 35,000 to 45,000 clones detected, approximately 45% appear once; the ten largest clones hold 18%. Sequenced here: PBMCs, sampled before ibrutinib treatment. All receptors derive from a human donor with chronic lymphocytic leukemia.

The CDR3 reads CASSLLAGGPEETQYF. CDR3 bases: TGTGCCAGCAGTTTGCTAGCGGGGGGGCCGGAGGAGACCCAGTACTTC. V and J are TRBV27 and TRBJ2-5, with TRBD2 matching 12 bases. Germline loops: CDR1 MNHEY, CDR2 SMNVEV (reference sequence). J gave up 5 bases and V 3 bases, and 7 bases lay outside the gene matches. The CDR3 is made up of 16 amino acids.

The V and J genes are TRBV18 and TRBJ2-7; TRBD2 matches 8 bases. This CDR3 comprises 16 residues. Germline loops: CDR1 KGHSH, CDR2 LQKENI. V lost 4 bases to trimming and J lost 2 bases; unmatched junction nucleotides: 10. CDR3 DNA: TGTGCCAGCTCACTTACAGGGACTAGGGGAACCTACGAGCAGTACTTC. Translating it yields CASSLTGTRGTYEQYF.

The chain is built from TRBV29-1 and TRBJ2-5; 13 bases are a match to TRBD2. The CDR3 covers 15 residues. In germline, CDR1 is SQVTM, CDR2 ANQGSEA. Trimming at V came to 5 bases and at J to 4 bases, leaving 7 bases not matched to a gene. CDR3 loop: CSVSTSGGVAETQYF. CDR3 nucleotides: TGCAGCGTTTCTACTAGCGGGGGGGTGGCAGAGACCCAGTACTTC.

V is TRBV18 and J is TRBJ1-2, with 9 bases fitting TRBD1. The junction had 10 bases not matched to a gene; V was cut back by 2 bases and J by 6 bases. Germline CDR1 KGHSH, CDR2 LQKENI. This CDR3 is built from 16 residues. CDR3 sequence: CASSPDRGAIEDGYTF. DNA of the CDR3: TGTGCCAGCTCACCAGACAGGGGGGCGATTGAAGATGGCTACACCTTC.

This clone came up a few times. The chain uses TRBV18 and TRBJ2-1, with 9 bases matching TRBD2. The CDR3 is 17 residues long. CDR1 is KGHSH, CDR2 LQKENI, per germline. V lost 3 bases to trimming and J lost 0 bases; unmatched junction nucleotides: 6. CDR3 region: CASSPIAGGSSYNEQFF. CDR3 nucleotides: TGTGCCAGCTCACCTATTGCGGGGGGGAGCTCCTACAATGAGCAGTTCTTC.